This T cell receptor beta chain is from a study of blood T cell repertoires in COVID-19. Study at large: The United States, Italy and Spain provided the acute and convalescent COVID-19 samples.

Original methodology: Cell counts per sample came from amplifying reference gene primers. The method was immunoSEQ multiplex PCR; TCRdb's version includes in-frame clones alone and lacks a portion of them. V and J calls and clone size come straight from that table; D and trimming were deduced from the DNA. The table has roughly 150,000 clones, 80% to 85% seen once. The origin of this receptor is a woman aged 80 or older with acute or convalescent COVID-19. The sample comprised peripheral blood.

DNA of the CDR3: TGTGCCAGCAGCTTGTCATCTAGCGGGACCTACGAGCAGTACTTC. Translated: CASSLSSSGTYEQYF. The chain has TRBV5-8 and TRBJ2-7, with 9 nucleotides matching TRBD2. V shed 1 base, J shed 2 bases, and the junction held 4 bases outside the gene matches. Per the germline V gene, CDR1 is SGHTS and CDR2 is YDEGEE. This CDR3 is 15 amino acids long.